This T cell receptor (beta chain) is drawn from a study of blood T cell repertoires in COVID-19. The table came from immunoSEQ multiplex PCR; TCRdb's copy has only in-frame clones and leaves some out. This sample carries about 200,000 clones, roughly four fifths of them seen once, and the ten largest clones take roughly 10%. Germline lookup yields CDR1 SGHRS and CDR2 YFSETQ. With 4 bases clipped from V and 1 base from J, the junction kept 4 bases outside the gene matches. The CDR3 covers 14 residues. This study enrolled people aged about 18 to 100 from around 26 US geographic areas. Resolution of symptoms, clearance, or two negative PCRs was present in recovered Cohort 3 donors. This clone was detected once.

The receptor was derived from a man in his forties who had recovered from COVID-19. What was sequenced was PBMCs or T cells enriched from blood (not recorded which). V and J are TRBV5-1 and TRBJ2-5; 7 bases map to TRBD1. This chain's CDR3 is CASSVGQTQETQYF. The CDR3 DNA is TGCGCCAGCAGCGTGGGACAGACCCAAGAGACCCAGTACTTC.